The 5 T cell receptor beta chains below come from one sample, sequenced in a study of blood T cell repertoires in COVID-19. Repertoires were generated with immunoSEQ multiplex PCR, while TCRdb's copy carries only in-frame clones and drops some. The sample has 200,000 to 250,000 clones; less than 90% are singletons. Source material: PBMCs or T cells enriched from blood (not recorded which). Every receptor here comes from a woman in her 30s who had been exposed to COVID-19.

V and J are TRBV9 and TRBJ2-7; D is unclear. The CDR3 loop spans 13 amino acids. The ends were cut back, 4 bases at V and 0 bases at J, with 8 bases in the middle. CDR1 and CDR2 from the germline V gene are SGDLS and YYNGEE. CDR3 coding DNA: TGTGCCAGCAGCCCTCAGGCCTCCTACGAGCAGTACTTC. This encodes CASSPQASYEQYF.

V usage is TRBV11-3 and J usage is TRBJ2-2, with 11 bases lining up with TRBD2. This CDR3 spans 19 amino acids. From germline, CDR1 is SGHNT and CDR2 YENEEA. The ends lost 5 bases at V and 3 bases at J; junction bases unmatched: 14. CDR3 nucleotide sequence: TGTGCCAGCAGCCGTAGGACAACTAGCGGGGGTCCTTACACCGGGGAGCTGTTTTTT. Its protein is CASSRRTTSGGPYTGELFF.

Only one count was recorded for this clone. V gene TRBV28 combines with J gene TRBJ1-6; perhaps TRBD1 as D (5 bases). CDR3 size: 17 residues. CDR1 and CDR2 from the germline V gene are MDHEN and SYDVKM. V was trimmed by 2 bases and J by 0 bases, leaving 11 bases between them. The CDR3 reads CASSLARGNSYNSPLHF. The CDR3 DNA sequence: TGTGCCAGCAGTTTAGCTAGGGGTAACTCCTATAATTCACCCCTCCACTTT.

J is TRBJ1-3 and V is TRBV2; possibly TRBD1 for D (5 bases). The germline V gene encodes CDR1 SNHLY and CDR2 FYNNEI. The length of the CDR3 is 14 residues. V lost 4 bases and J lost 0, with 7 bases in between. CDR3 in DNA: TGTGCCAGCAGTGGACAGACCTCTGGAAACACCATATATTTT. Amino acids: CASSGQTSGNTIYF. Looking up the rest from reference TRBV2 and TRBJ1-3 gives the full variable domain: EPEVTQTPSHQVTQMGQEVILRCVPISNHLYFYWYRQILGQKVEFLVSFYNNEISEKSEIFDDQFSVERPDGSNFTLKIRSTKLEDSAMYFCASSGQTSGNTIYFGEGSWLTVV.

The V gene is TRBV11-2, the J gene TRBJ1-1; no reliable D call. This CDR3 region has 13 residues. Trimming stripped 1 base from V and 3 bases from J, with 6 bases between. Germline loops: CDR1 SGHAT, CDR2 FQNNGV. The CDR3 reads CASSLGPDTEAFF. CDR3 coding DNA: TGTGCCAGCAGCTTAGGTCCGGACACTGAAGCTTTCTTT.